Presented here are 21 T cell receptor beta chains from one specimen sequenced in a study of CD8 T cells in ankylosing spondylitis. TCRdb re-derived calls from the 5' RACE reads in MiXCR, one entry per CDR3 protein. The data show a few hundred thousand distinct CDR3 sequences, around 24% seen once. Overall study findings and caveats: A motif of roughly eight highly homologous TCR beta variants was seen as apparently characteristic of ankylosing spondylitis blood.

Their recognized antigens are unknown. The sample consisted of blood, either unsorted or a sorted T cell fraction (not recorded which). The receptor set was obtained from a male donor with ankylosing spondylitis.

V usage is TRBV27 and J usage is TRBJ2-7; 10 positions agree with TRBD2. The germline V gene has CDR1 MNHEY and CDR2 SMNVEV (reference sequence). The CDR3 loop spans 16 amino acids. The V gene end was trimmed by 8 bases and the J gene end by 6 bases; junction bases not matched to a gene: 16. CDR3 region: CASRRRASGGAGEQYF. The CDR3 region has the DNA TGTGCCAGCCGTAGACGGGCTAGCGGGGGAGCCGGCGAGCAGTACTTC.

The table lists this clonotype with a few counts. This rearrangement joins TRBV13 to TRBJ2-1; 10 positions match TRBD2. Germline V CDR1 and CDR2: PRHDT, FYEKMQ (reference sequence). This CDR3 is built from 22 residues. Unmatched junction bases numbered 25, after V lost 7 bases and J lost 1 base. In nucleotides, the CDR3 is TGTGCCAGCACCTCGTCGAGGGTACTAGCGGGAAGGGGAGGGCCTTCCTACAATGAGCAGTTCTTC. Translating gives CASTSSRVLAGRGGPSYNEQFF.

This clonotype was recorded a few times. The chain employs TRBV5-1 and TRBJ1-1; weak D call: TRBD1 (5 bases). CDR3 size: 14 residues. CDR1 and CDR2 (germline): SGHRS, YFSETQ. Trimming took off 3 bases at V and 2 bases at J, with 11 bases between the two ends. The CDR3 nucleotides read TGCGCCAGCAGCTCGACAGAGAGAAACACTGAAGCTTTCTTT. This codes for CASSSTERNTEAFF. Full variable domain (rest looked up from reference TRBV5-1 and TRBJ1-1): KAGVTQTPRYLIKTRGQQVTLSCSPISGHRSVSWYQQTPGQGLQFLFEYFSETQRNKGNFPGRFSGRQFSNSRSEMNVSTLELGDSALYLCASSSTERNTEAFFGQGTRLTVV.

The V call is TRBV10-3, the J call TRBJ2-7; no clear D gene. This CDR3 has 13 amino acids. V was clipped by 10 bases and J by 3 bases, with 16 bases between them. The V gene's germline CDR1 is ENHRY and CDR2 SYGVKD. CDR3 residues: CATRDTVSYEQYF. CDR3 nucleotides: TGTGCCACCAGAGACACAGTTAGCTACGAGCAGTACTTC.

The J gene is TRBJ2-2, the V gene TRBV12-5, with TRBD1 matching over 7 bases. CDR1 is LGHNT, CDR2 FRNRAP, per germline. With V trimmed by 7 bases and J by 2 bases, 4 bases remained unmatched. The CDR3 runs 14 residues. The CDR3 region is CASASGGNTGELFF. The DNA for the CDR3 is TGTGCTAGTGCTTCAGGGGGAAACACCGGGGAGCTGTTTTTT.

The chain carries TRBV20-1 and TRBJ1-2; 8 bases are shared with TRBD1. The CDR3 runs 12 residues. Losses at the gene ends were 2 bases for V and 11 bases for J; bases not matched to a gene: 7. From germline, CDR1 is DFQATT and CDR2 SNEGSKA (reference sequence). In DNA, the CDR3 is TGCAGTGCTAGACAAGAGGACAGGGTTTACACCTTC. Amino acid sequence: CSARQEDRVYTF.

Ten or more counts support this clonotype. The V gene is TRBV29-1, the J gene TRBJ2-7; tentatively, D is TRBD2 (5 bases). V lost 4 bases and J 2 bases, leaving 12 bases between the germline ends. The CDR3 is 13 residues long. Germline assignment: CDR1 SQVTM and CDR2 ANQGSEA. The CDR3 coding sequence is TGCAGCGTTGTTCCGGGGAACCCCTACGAGCAGTACTTC. Its protein is CSVVPGNPYEQYF.

This clonotype was observed a single time. J is TRBJ2-5 and V is TRBV7-3; TRBD2 agrees at 9 bases. From germline, CDR1 is SGHTA and CDR2 FQGTGA. The CDR3 is 15 residues long. The junction had 7 bases not matched to a gene; V was cut back by 5 bases and J by 3 bases. CDR3 DNA: TGTGCCAGCAGCGAGACTAGCGGCTGGGAAGAGACCCAGTACTTC. Amino acids: CASSETSGWEETQYF.

V gene TRBV13 combines with J gene TRBJ2-5; no clear D gene. The CDR3 contains 14 residues. Germline V gives CDR1 PRHDT, CDR2 FYEKMQ (reference sequence). V was pared by 5 bases and J by 1 base, with 11 bases between. The CDR3 DNA reads as TGTGCCAGCAGCCGTCGGAAATTCCAAGAGACCCAGTACTTC. As protein: CASSRRKFQETQYF.

The sample holds a few counts of this clonotype. The chain combines TRBV9 with TRBJ2-2; 8 bases line up with TRBD2. The CDR3 spans 18 residues. CDR1 and CDR2 from the germline V gene are SGDLS and YYNGEE. V gave up 0 bases and J gave up 4 bases; unmatched junction bases: 11. CDR3 in DNA: TGTGCCAGCAGCGTAGAGGCTAGCGGGTTAATAGTCACCGGGGAGCTGTTTTTT. Translation gives CASSVEASGLIVTGELFF. Full variable domain (missing parts from reference TRBV9 and TRBJ2-2): DSGVTQTPKHLITATGQRVTLRCSPRSGDLSVYWYQQSLDQGLQFLIQYYNGEERAKGNILERFSAQQFPDLHSELNLSSLELGDSALYFCASSVEASGLIVTGELFFGEGSRLTVL.

This sequence joins TRBV7-2 and TRBJ2-1, with 8 bases aligning to TRBD2. After removal of 5 bases from V and 0 bases from J, the junction contained 9 bases not matched to a gene. The CDR3 covers 17 residues. Germline V CDR1 and CDR2: SGHTA, FQGNSA. CDR3 amino acids: CASSPPGGRSSYNEQFF. As DNA, the CDR3 is TGTGCCAGCAGCCCGCCGGGGGGGCGGAGCTCCTACAATGAGCAGTTCTTC.

This chain joins TRBV18 and TRBJ1-2; possibly TRBD1 for D (6 bases). The CDR3 contains 15 residues. Germline V lookup: CDR1 KGHSH, CDR2 LQKENI. Trimming left V 4 bases short and J 6 bases short, with 18 bases between. CDR3 in DNA: TGTGCCAGCTCACGGGAACAGGGAAGATCGGATGGCTACACCTTC. Its translation: CASSREQGRSDGYTF.

This clonotype has more than one count but fewer than ten. The chain couples TRBV6-1 to TRBJ1-3, with 7 bases that match TRBD1. V trimming: 7 bases; J trimming: 4 bases; junction bases outside the gene matches: 4. CDR3 length: 13 residues. Germline CDR1 MNHNS, CDR2 SASEGT. This CDR3 reads CASNRGPGNTIYF. CDR3 DNA: TGTGCCAGCAACAGGGGTCCAGGAAACACCATATATTTT.

The V and J genes are TRBV12-3 or TRBV12-4 and TRBJ2-7; 10 nucleotides agree with TRBD1. Losses at the gene ends were 6 bases for V and 0 bases for J; bases not matched to a gene: 5. The CDR3 runs to 15 residues. Here the CDR3 reads CASSLGQGYSYEQYF. Written as DNA, the CDR3 is TGTGCCAGCAGCTTGGGACAGGGGTACTCCTACGAGCAGTACTTC.

In the case of this clonotype: Since a much larger clone is just one base distant, this may be a read error. The chain couples TRBV29-1 to TRBJ1-5; D unclear. Trimming stripped 4 bases from V and 3 bases from J, with 7 bases between. Germline V lookup: CDR1 SQVTM, CDR2 ANQGSEA. This CDR3 spans 12 amino acids. This CDR3 reads CSVGGLNQPQHF. The CDR3, as DNA: TGCAGCGTTGGTGGCCTCAATCAGCCCCAGCATTTT.

This clonotype was counted a few times. The CDR3: CASSQTGGSYEQYF. The CDR3 nucleotides are TGTGCCAGCAGCCAAACGGGGGGTAGCTACGAGCAGTACTTC. The chain combines TRBV3-1 with TRBJ2-7, with 7 bases that match TRBD2. Trimming took 2 bases from V and 3 from J; bases not matched to a gene: 4. The CDR3 is 14 residues long. Germline CDR1 and CDR2: LGHDT and YNNKEL (reference sequence).

This clonotype was counted a few times. Written as DNA, the CDR3 is TGCGGATCGCAGCAAGCGGGAGGTAACAATGAGCAGTTCTTC. It translates to CGSQQAGGNNEQFF. V and J are TRBV5-1 and TRBJ2-1; 9 positions match TRBD2. Germline V CDR1 and CDR2: SGHRS, YFSETQ. The CDR3 is 14 residues long.

This clonotype came up a few times. This chain connects TRBV13 to TRBJ2-3, with 9 positions matching TRBD1. The germline gives CDR1 PRHDT, CDR2 FYEKMQ (reference sequence). After removal of 5 bases from V and 5 bases from J, the junction contained 8 bases not matched to a gene. The CDR3 totals 15 residues. CDR3 in amino acids: CASSPGTGQGDTQYF. The CDR3 DNA sequence: TGTGCCAGCAGCCCCGGGACAGGGCAAGGAGATACGCAGTATTTT. The complete variable domain, with remaining parts taken from reference TRBV13 and TRBJ2-3, reads AAGVIQSPRHLIKEKRETATLKCYPIPRHDTVYWYQQGPGQDPQFLISFYEKMQSDKGSIPDRFSAQQFSDYHSELNMSSLELGDSALYFCASSPGTGQGDTQYFGPGTRLTVL.

This sequence joins TRBV3-1 and TRBJ1-3; D is unclear. V lost 1 base and J 3 bases, leaving 1 base between the germline ends. In germline, CDR1 is LGHDT, CDR2 YNNKEL (reference sequence). The CDR3 totals 12 residues. CDR3 sequence reads: CASSQGGNTIYF. The CDR3 DNA is TGTGCCAGCAGCCAAGGTGGAAACACCATATATTTT.

V gene TRBV7-3 combines with J gene TRBJ2-3; 7 bases are a match to TRBD2. The CDR3 is made up of 13 amino acids. The germline V gene encodes CDR1 SGHTA and CDR2 FQGTGA. The J segment lost 4 bases and the V segment lost 5 bases, leaving 3 bases of the junction unmatched. The CDR3 bases are TGTGCCAGCAGCGGGGGAGGGGCAGATACGCAGTATTTT. It translates to CASSGGGADTQYF.

This clonotype has only a few counts. The CDR3 nucleotides read TGTGCCAGTAAAGGGGACAGGGTTATCAATGAGCAGTTCTTC. This translates into CASKGDRVINEQFF. V is TRBV19 and J is TRBJ2-1; 9 nucleotides agree with TRBD1. Germline V gene lookup returns CDR1 LNHDA and CDR2 SQIVND (reference sequence). J was trimmed by 6 bases and V by 7 bases; bases with no gene match: 7. The CDR3 consists of 14 residues.